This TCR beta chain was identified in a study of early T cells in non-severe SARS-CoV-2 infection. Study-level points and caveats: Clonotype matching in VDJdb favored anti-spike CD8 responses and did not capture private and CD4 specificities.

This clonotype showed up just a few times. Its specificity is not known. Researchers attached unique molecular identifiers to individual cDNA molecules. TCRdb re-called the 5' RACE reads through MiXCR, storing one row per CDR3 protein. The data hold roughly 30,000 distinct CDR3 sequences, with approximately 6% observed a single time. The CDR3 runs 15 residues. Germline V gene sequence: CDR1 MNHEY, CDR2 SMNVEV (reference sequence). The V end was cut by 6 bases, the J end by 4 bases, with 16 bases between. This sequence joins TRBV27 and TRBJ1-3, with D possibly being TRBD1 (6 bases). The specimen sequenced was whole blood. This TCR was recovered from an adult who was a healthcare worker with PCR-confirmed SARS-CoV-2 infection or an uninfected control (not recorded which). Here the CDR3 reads CASSRAGALGNTIYF. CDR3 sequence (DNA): TGTGCCAGCAGCCGGGCAGGGGCGCTCGGAAACACCATATATTTT.